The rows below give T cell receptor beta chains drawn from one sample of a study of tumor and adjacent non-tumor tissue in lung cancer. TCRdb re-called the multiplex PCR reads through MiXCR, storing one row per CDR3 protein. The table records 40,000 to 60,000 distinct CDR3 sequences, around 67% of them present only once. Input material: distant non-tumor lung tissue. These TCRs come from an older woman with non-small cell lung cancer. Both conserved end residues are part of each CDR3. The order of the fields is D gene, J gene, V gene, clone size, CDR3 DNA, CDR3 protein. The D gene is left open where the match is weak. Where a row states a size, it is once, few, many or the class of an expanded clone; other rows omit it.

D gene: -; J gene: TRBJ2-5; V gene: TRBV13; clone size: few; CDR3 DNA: TGTGCCAGCAGGGTTTGGGGGATGGAGGCCCAGTACTTC; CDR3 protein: CASRVWGMEAQYF
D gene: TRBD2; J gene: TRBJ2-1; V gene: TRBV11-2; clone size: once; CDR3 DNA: TGTGCCAGCAGCCCCGGGACTAGTGGCCTTAATGAGGAGTTCTTC; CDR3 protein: CASSPGTSGLNEEFF
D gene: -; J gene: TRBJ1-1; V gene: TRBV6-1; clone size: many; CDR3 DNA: TGTGCCAGCAAGTGGGAGGCCACTGAAGCTTTCTTT; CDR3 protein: CASKWEATEAFF
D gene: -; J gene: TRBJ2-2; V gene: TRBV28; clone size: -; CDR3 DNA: TGTGCCAGCAGTTCACATACCACTAACACCGAGGAGCTGTTTTTT; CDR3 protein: CASSSHTTNTEELFF
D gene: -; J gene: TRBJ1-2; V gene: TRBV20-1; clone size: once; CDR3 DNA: TGCAATGCTTCCGAGAATTACTTCAATTATGGCTACACCTTC; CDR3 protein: CNASENYFNYGYTF
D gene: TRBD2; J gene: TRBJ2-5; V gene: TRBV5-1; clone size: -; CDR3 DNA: TGCGCCGCCAGCAACGGACTAGTGGACCAAGAGACCCAGTACTTC; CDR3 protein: CAASNGLVDQETQYF
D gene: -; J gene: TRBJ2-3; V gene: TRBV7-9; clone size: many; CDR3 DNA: TGTGCCAGCACCCATGCTCGGGACGGCACAGATACGCAGTATTTT; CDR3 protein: CASTHARDGTDTQYF
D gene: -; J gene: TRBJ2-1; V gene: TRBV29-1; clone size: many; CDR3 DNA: TGCAGCGTTCCGGGCAGGGAGGATTACAATGAGCAGTTCTTC; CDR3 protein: CSVPGREDYNEQFF
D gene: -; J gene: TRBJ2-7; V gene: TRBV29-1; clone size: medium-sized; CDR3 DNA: TGCAGCGTTGAAGTCCCATCCTCCTACGAGCAGTACTTC; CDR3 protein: CSVEVPSSYEQYF
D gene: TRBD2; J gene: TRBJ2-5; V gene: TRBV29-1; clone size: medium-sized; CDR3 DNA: TGCAGCGCTAGCCCGGGACTAGCGGGAGTTGAGACCCAGTACTTC; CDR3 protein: CSASPGLAGVETQYF
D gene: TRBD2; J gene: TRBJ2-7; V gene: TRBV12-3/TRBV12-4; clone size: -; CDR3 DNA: TGTCCCATCAGTTTCCGGGGGGGCCGGTACGAGCAGTACTTC; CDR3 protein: CPISFRGGRYEQYF
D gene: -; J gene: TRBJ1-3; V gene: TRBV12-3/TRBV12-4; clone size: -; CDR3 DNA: TGTGCCAGCAGCATGAGGGACTACTCTGGAAACACCATATATTTT; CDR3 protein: CASSMRDYSGNTIYF
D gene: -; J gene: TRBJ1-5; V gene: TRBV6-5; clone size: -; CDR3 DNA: TGCACCAGCAGTTTGACAGTGAATAGCAATCAGCCCCAGCATTTT; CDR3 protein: CTSSLTVNSNQPQHF
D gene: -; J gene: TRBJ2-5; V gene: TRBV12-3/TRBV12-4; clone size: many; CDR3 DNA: TGTGCCAGCAGCCGCCCGGGACACCTACAAGAGACCCAGTACTTC; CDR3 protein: CASSRPGHLQETQYF
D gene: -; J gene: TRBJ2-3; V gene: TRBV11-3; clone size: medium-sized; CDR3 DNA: TGTGCCAGCAGCAAACGCGGAACCACAGATACGCAGTATTTT; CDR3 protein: CASSKRGTTDTQYF
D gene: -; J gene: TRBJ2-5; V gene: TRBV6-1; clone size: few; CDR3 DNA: TGTGCCAGCAGTCGTAAAACGGCCCAAGAGATCCAGTACTTC; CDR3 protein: CASSRKTAQEIQYF
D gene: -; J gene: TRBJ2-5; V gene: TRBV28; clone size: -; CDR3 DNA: TGTGCCAGAAGTAGGGGAACCACAGAGACCCAGTACTTC; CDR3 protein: CARSRGTTETQYF
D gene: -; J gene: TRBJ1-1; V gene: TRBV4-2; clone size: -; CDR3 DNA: TGTGCCAGTAGCCAGGGCAGGGTCACGAACACTGAAGCTTTCTTT; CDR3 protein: CASSQGRVTNTEAFF
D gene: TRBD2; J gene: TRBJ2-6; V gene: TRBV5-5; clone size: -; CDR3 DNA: TGTACCAGCAGCTCGCATGGGGGGGACGGGGCCAACGTCCTCACTTTC; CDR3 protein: CTSSSHGGDGANVLTF
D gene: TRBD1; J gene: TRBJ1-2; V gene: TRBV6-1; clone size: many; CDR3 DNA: TGTGCCAGCAGCCAAGACAGGGTTGATGGCTACACCTTC; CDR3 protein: CASSQDRVDGYTF
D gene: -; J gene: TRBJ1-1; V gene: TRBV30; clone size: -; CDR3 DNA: TGTCCCTGGAGAGTCGGGGTAGGGAGAGCCATTGAAGCTTTCTTT; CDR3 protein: CPWRVGVGRAIEAFF
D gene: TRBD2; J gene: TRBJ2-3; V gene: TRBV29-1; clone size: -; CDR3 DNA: TGCAGCGTACTTGCGGGAGCCCTTCTCACAGATATGCAGTATTTT; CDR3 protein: CSVLAGALLTDMQYF
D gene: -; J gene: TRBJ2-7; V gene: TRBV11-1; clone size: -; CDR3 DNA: TGTGCCAGGAGCCCCAGCGCGTCATACGAGCAGTACTTC; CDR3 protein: CARSPSASYEQYF
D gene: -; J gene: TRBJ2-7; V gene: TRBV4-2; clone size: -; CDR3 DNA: TGTGACAGCAGCCAAGAGGATGAGCAGTACTTC; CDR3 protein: CDSSQEDEQYF
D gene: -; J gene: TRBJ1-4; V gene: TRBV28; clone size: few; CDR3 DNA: TGTGCCAGCAGTGCCCCCTTGGGGGGGGCGCTTGAAAAACTGTTTTTT; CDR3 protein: CASSAPLGGALEKLFF
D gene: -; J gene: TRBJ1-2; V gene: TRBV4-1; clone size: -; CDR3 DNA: TGCGCCATCAGCCAAGATTTTGGGTTAACCTATGGCTACACCTTC; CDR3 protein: CAISQDFGLTYGYTF
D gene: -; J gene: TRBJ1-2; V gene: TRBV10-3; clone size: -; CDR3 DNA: TGTACCATCAGTGACCAAGGGCAGCTTGAATATGGCTACACCTTC; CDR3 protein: CTISDQGQLEYGYTF
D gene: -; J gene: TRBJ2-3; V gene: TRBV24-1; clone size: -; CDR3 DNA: TGTGCCACCAGTGACCCGACAGTGAATATGCAGTATTTT; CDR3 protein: CATSDPTVNMQYF
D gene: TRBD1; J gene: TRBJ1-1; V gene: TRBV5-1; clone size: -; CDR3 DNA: TGCCCCAGCAGCTGGGGACAGGGGTTGAACACTGAAGCTTTCTTT; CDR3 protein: CPSSWGQGLNTEAFF
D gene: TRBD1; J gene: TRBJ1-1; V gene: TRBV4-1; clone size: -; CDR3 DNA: TGCGCCAGCAGCCAACGGACAGGGGATGGTACCGAAACTTTCTTT; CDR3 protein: CASSQRTGDGTETFF
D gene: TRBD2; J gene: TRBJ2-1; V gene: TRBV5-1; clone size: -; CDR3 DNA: TGCGCCAGCAGTCCTGGCGCTAGCGGAGGGATCCAGTTCTTC; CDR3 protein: CASSPGASGGIQFF
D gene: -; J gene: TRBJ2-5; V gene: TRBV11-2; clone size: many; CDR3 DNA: TGTGCCAGCAGCCCCCGGACTGAACAAGAGACCCAGTACTTC; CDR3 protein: CASSPRTEQETQYF
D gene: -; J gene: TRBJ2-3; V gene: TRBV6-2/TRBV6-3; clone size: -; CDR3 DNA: TGTGCCAGCAGTATGGACAGTCATCAGCCCCAGTATTTT; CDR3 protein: CASSMDSHQPQYF
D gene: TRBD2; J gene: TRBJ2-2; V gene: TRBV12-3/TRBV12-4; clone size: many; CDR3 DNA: TGTGCCAGCAGTCCACAAGGCGGGGGCACCGGGGAGCTGTTTTTT; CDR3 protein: CASSPQGGGTGELFF
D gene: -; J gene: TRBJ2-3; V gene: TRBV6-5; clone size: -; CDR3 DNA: TGTGCCAGCAGTTACCCGATATTCGGTGTAGAACTGAATGATACGCAGTATTTT; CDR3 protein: CASSYPIFGVELNDTQYF
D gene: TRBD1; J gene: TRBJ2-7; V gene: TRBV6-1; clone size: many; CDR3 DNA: TGTGCCAGCAGCACCGGGACAGGGGGCTTGCGTCGGTACTTC; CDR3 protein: CASSTGTGGLRRYF
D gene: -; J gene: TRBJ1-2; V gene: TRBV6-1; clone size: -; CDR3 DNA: TGTGTCAGCAACGAGGGGACGGGGTTGGACTATGGCTACACCTTC; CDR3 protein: CVSNEGTGLDYGYTF
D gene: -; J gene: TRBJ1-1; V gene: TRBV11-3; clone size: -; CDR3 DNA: TGTGCCAGCACCTCAGGACAAGGCTACACTGAAACTTTCTTT; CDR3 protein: CASTSGQGYTETFF
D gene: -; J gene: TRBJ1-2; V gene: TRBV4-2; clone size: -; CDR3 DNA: TGTGCCAGCAGCCCTCAAGACGAGGTTTTCTATGACTACACCTTC; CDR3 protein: CASSPQDEVFYDYTF
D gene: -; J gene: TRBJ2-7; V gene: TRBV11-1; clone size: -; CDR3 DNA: TGTACCAACAACTTAAACATTGAGAGGAGCTCCTACGAGCAGTACTTC; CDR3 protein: CTNNLNIERSSYEQYF
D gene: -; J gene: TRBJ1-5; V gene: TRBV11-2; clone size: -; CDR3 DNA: TGTACCAGCAGCGACGGTCCCAATCAGCCCCAGCATTTT; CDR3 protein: CTSSDGPNQPQHF